This T cell receptor (beta chain) was recovered during a study of human T cells and chemical hapten exposure (TCRdb year 2021). For context, the study as a whole: For sensitization, 2% DPC in acetone was applied to a 2 cm by 2 cm area of upper inner arm skin. Patients additionally received weekly therapeutic DPC doses to the scalp throughout the roughly 25-week study period. Patch testing was performed on the upper back with Finn chambers containing 0.01% DPC, and the patch tests were scored after 6 days according to International Contact Dermatitis Research Group standards. The patient cohort, mostly female, included alopecia areata with under or over 50% scalp involvement, alopecia totalis and alopecia universalis. Libraries were pooled for sequencing, and variation in per-sample TCR yields was attributed mainly to small differences in library volumes within the pool. Peripheral blood TCR repertoire changes were tracked in vivo in alopecia patients during primary and secondary sensitization to the hapten diphenylcyclopropenone (DPC). Patient blood was sampled pre-sensitization (week 0) and at 2, 6 and about 24 weeks after DPC sensitization. For TCR sequencing, blood came from over 25 alopecia patients at anywhere from one to four time points (pre-sensitization, 2, 6 and 24 weeks). Overall results and qualifications from the work: Significantly more large CDR3 similarity clusters were formed by expanded TCRs than by pre-sensitization or healthy control sets, consistent with antigen-driven responses. The number of PT1 expanded TCRs positively correlated with patch test score, significant at thresholds 8, 16 and 32 but not 4. Because every patient had alopecia, a presumed autoimmune disease, the patients' immune response might differ from that of healthy individuals. Repeated subsampling changed both the strength of the expansion versus patch-test correlation and the threshold at which the correlation became significant. The number of TCRs above 1 in 1000 frequency did not change with DPC sensitization; there was no evidence of global repertoire structure alterations.

Libraries were made using RACE. The sequencer listed for this sample is NextSeq 500. During library preparation, unique molecular identifiers were attached to individual cDNA molecules so that TCRs could be counted in a quantitative, reproducible way. Each blood RNA sample was used to sequence both TCR alpha and TCR beta chains. On the authors' methods: The median number of TCRs per sample was approximately 98,000, ranging from roughly 23,224 to 700,000. The Decombinator software suite was used to annotate the V, J and CDR3 of the TCR reads. For PS versus PT1 abundance plots, all samples were subsampled to the same number of TCRs (28,000). TCRs were defined as expanded if absent before sensitization and observed at least eight times at the 2-week time point. TCRdb reprocessing: public reads trimmed at Q25 with fastp, clones called with MiXCR, in-frame beta chains kept. All rows with the same CDR3 protein become a single entry with the most common DNA and genes. The V and J calls, along with clone size, are taken from TCRdb and not from the paper's own processing. The sample table lists just over 95,000 distinct CDR3 sequences, 25% to 30% of them with a count of one. The ten largest clones represent 10% of the sample.

The time point label of this sample denotes: patch test 3, about 24 weeks after DPC sensitization. The treatment or condition label, as the study defines it: therapeutic diphenylcyclopropenone sensitization with weekly scalp DPC. At every patch-test visit, the blood draw took place before the patch test was put on. Eligible patients were aged 18 to 70, diagnosed with alopecia, deemed suitable for DPC therapy, and excluded if pregnant. Total RNA was isolated from unfractionated whole blood collected in Tempus Blood RNA tubes. This clonotype was recorded a few times. Its specific antigen is unknown. No much larger clone is present one base from it, and per-base qualities are unavailable. As encoded in the germline V gene, CDR1 is MDHEN while CDR2 is SYDVKM. V gives up 4 bases and J gives up 2 bases, and the segment between their germline ends measures 6 bases. From cysteine to phenylalanine, the CDR3 is 12 amino acids long. Here the CDR3 DNA is all that survives: 36 bases in frame from base 1.

The V and J genes are TRBV28 and TRBJ2-7, with the D gene not confidently named. The sample was whole blood, taken in connection with sensitization to the hapten diphenylcyclopropenone (DPC). The clonotype was recovered from a man aged 35 to 55 with alopecia areata. Some clones in this sample may be carry-over from other donors' samples. The bases are TGTGCCAGCAGTTCCCAGACCTACGAGCAGTACTTC. It translates to CASSSQTYEQYF.